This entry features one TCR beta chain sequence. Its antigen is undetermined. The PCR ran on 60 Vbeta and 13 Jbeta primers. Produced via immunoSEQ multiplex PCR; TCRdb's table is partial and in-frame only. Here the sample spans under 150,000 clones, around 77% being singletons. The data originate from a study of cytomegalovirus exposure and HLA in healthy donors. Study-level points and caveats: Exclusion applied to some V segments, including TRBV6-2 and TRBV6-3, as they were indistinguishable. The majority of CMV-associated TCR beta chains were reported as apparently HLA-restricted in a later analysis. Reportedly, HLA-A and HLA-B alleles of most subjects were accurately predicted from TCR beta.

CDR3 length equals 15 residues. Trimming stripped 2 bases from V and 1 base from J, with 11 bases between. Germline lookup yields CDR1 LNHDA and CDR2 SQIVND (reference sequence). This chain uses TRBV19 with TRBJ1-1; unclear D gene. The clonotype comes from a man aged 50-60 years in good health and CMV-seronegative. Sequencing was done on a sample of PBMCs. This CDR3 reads CASSISFPRNTEAFF. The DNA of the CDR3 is TGTGCCAGTAGTATATCGTTTCCCAGGAACACTGAAGCTTTCTTT.